These 8 T cell receptor beta chains originate from one sample sequenced in a study of T cells in women clearing cervical HPV infection. Repertoires were generated with immunoSEQ multiplex PCR, while TCRdb's copy carries only in-frame clones and drops some. The sample's table shows about 46,000 clones. The material sequenced was blood buffy coat. Receptors originate from a woman aged 18-70 years with a cervical HPV16 infection that either progressed to CIN3+ or cleared (not recorded which).

Concerning this clone: Read sequence stops 3 residues before the CDR3 end, and the germline J gene provides the missing end. This sequence joins TRBV29-1 and TRBJ2-7, with 12 bases aligning to TRBD2. The V segment lost 1 base and the J segment 5 bases; nucleotides outside the gene matches: 0. CDR1 is SQVTM, CDR2 ANQGSEA, per germline. This CDR3 is built from 13 residues. CDR3 DNA (partial): TGCAGCGTTGAAGCTAGCGGGAGGGACGAG. Protein product: CSVEASGRDE. The full CDR3 is CSVEASGRDEQYF.

As regards this clone: The sequenced fragment ends 3 residues before the CDR3 boundary, so the rest is inferred from the germline J gene. The rearrangement uses TRBV11-2 and TRBJ2-7; D is perhaps TRBD1 (6 bases). This CDR3 comprises 14 residues. V lost 2 bases, J lost 0 bases, and 8 bases lay in between. The V gene's germline CDR1 is SGHAT and CDR2 FQNNGV. CDR3 DNA (partial): TGTGCCAGCAGCTTACAGGGGAGCTCCTACGAG. This translates into CASSLQGSSYE. The full CDR3 is CASSLQGSSYEQYF.

Concerning this clone itself: The read ends 3 residues early relative to the CDR3; the germline J gene fills the gap. This chain connects TRBV5-6 to TRBJ2-3; D may match TRBD1 or TRBD2 (5 bases each). There are 15 residues in the CDR3. Looked up from germline, CDR1 is SGHDT and CDR2 is YYEEEE. CDR3 DNA, as far as it was read: TGTGCCAGCAGCTTGGTCCAGGGTGTAGGGGAGACG. It yields the protein CASSLVQGVGET. The full CDR3 sequence reads CASSLVQGVGETQYF.

The CDR3 sequence: CSAHLAARGDTQYF. CDR3 DNA (partial): TGCAGTGCTCATCTTGCGGCCCGGGGGGATACG. V and J are TRBV20-1 and TRBJ2-3; D might be TRBD2 (6 bases). The CDR3 end lies 3 residues beyond the end of the read and is filled in from the germline J gene. Trimming took off 5 bases at V and 6 bases at J, with 18 bases between the two ends. This CDR3 region has 14 residues. Per the germline V gene, CDR1 is DFQATT and CDR2 is SNEGSKA (reference sequence).

In regard to this clone: With the read ending 3 residues before the CDR3 end, the germline J gene is used to fill in that end. The chain links TRBV6-2 or TRBV6-3 to TRBJ1-4; D is uncertain. Germline V CDR1 and CDR2: MNHEY, SVGEGT. Trimming pared 6 bases from V and 1 base from J, leaving 6 bases between. The CDR3 consists of 13 residues. The CDR3 loop is CASRLLTNEKLFF. The part of the CDR3 DNA that was read is TGTGCCAGCAGACTTCTAACTAATGAAAAA.

In regard to this clone: The CDR3 extends 3 residues past the end of the read, so its final part is completed from the germline J gene. This chain joins TRBV11-1 and TRBJ2-1, with D perhaps TRBD1 (6 bases). Deletions cut 5 bases from V and 9 bases from J, with 14 bases between. This CDR3 has 13 residues. Germline lookup yields CDR1 SGHAT and CDR2 FQDESV (reference sequence). The CDR3 is CASSPGVNSEQFF. The covered CDR3 bases are TGTGCCAGCAGCCCAGGGGTAAATAGTGAG. The full variable domain, in which reference TRBV11-1 and TRBJ2-1 provide the parts outside the CDR3, is EAEVAQSPRYKITEKSQAVAFWCDPISGHATLYWYRQILGQGPELLVQFQDESVVDDSQLPKDRFSAERLKGVDSTLKIQPAELGDSAMYLCASSPGVNSEQFFGPGTRLTVL.

A note on this clone: Read data end 3 residues before the CDR3 end; the end is taken from the germline J gene. The chain has TRBV30 and TRBJ2-2, with 10 bases that match TRBD1. Germline V gene sequence: CDR1 GTSNPN, CDR2 SVGIG (reference sequence). The CDR3 length is 14 residues. CDR3 protein: CAWSPDRGHEKLFF. The covered CDR3 bases are TGTGCCTGGAGCCCCGACAGGGGGCACGAAAAG.

CDR3 bases read: TGCAGCGCCGGTAACACCGGGGAG. Amino acid sequence: CSAGNTGE. The CDR3, in full, reads CSAGNTGELFF. J is TRBJ2-2 and V is TRBV29-1; D not resolved. Read coverage stops 3 residues before the CDR3 terminus; the germline J gene supplies the remainder. Germline CDR1 and CDR2: SQVTM and ANQGSEA. The CDR3 is made up of 11 amino acids. Trimming removed 7 bases at V and 2 bases at J, with 5 bases between.